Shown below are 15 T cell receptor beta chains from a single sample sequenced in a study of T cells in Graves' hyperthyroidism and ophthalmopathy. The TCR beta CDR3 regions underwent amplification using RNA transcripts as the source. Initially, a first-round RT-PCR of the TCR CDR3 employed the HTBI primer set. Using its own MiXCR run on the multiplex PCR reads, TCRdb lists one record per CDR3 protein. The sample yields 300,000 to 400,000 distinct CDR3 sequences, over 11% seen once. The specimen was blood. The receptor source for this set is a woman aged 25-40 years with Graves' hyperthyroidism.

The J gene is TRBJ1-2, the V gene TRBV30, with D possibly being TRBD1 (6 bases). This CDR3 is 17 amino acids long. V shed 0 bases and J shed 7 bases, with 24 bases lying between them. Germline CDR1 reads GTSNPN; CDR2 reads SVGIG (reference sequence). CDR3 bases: TGTGCCTGGAGTGTAAGGGAACAGGGTTCGATGGTCGGTGGCTACACCTTC. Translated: CAWSVREQGSMVGGYTF.

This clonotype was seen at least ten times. The CDR3 sequence: CASNPGQGLYGYTF. The CDR3 DNA follows: TGTGCCAGCAACCCGGGACAGGGACTCTATGGCTACACCTTC. The chain employs TRBV2 and TRBJ1-2; TRBD1 matches 9 bases. The CDR3 is 14 amino acids. The germline V gene has CDR1 SNHLY and CDR2 FYNNEI. V trimming: 7 bases; J trimming: 4 bases; junction bases outside the gene matches: 7.

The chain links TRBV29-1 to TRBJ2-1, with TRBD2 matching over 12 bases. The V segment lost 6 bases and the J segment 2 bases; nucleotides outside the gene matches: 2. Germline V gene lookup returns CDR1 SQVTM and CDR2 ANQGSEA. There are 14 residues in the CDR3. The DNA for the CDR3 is TGCAGCGTAGGACTAGCGGGGCCCTACAATGAGCAGTTCTTC. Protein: CSVGLAGPYNEQFF.

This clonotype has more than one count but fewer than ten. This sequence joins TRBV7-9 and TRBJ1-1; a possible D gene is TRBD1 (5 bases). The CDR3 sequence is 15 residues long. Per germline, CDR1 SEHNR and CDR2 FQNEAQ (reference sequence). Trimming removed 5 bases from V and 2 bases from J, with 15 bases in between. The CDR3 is CASSLWGGANTEAFF. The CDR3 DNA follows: TGTGCCAGCAGCCTGTGGGGGGGAGCCAACACTGAAGCTTTCTTT.

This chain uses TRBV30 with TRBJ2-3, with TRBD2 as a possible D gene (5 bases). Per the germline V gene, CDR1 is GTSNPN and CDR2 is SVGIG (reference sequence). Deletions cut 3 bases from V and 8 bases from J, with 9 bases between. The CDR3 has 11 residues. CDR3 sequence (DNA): TGTGCCTGGAGGGGAGAGGCTACGCAGTATTTT. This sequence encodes CAWRGEATQYF.

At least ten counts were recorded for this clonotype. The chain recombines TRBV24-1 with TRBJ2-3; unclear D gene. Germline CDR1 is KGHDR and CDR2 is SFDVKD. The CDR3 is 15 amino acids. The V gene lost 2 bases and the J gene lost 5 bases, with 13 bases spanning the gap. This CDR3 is CATSDSRQGIDTQYF. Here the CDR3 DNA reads TGTGCCACCAGTGATTCAAGACAAGGGATAGATACGCAGTATTTT.

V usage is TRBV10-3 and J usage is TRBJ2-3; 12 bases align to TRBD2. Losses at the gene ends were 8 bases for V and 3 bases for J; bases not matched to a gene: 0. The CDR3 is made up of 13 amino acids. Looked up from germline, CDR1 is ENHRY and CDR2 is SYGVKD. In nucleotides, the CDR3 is TGTGCCATCGGGACTAGCGGGACAGATACGCAGTATTTT. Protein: CAIGTSGTDTQYF.

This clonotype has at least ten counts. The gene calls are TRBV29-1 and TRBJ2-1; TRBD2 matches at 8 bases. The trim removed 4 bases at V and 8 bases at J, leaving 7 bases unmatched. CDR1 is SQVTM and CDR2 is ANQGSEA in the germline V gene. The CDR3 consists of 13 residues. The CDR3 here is CSVVETSDDEQFF. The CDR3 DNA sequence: TGCAGCGTTGTAGAGACTAGCGACGATGAGCAGTTCTTC.

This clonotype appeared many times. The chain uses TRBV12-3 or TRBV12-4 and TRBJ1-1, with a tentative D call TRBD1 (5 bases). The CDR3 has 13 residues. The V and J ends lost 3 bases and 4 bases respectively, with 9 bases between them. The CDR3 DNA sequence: TGTGCCAGCAGTTTTTCCGGGACCACTGAAGCTTTCTTT. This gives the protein CASSFSGTTEAFF.

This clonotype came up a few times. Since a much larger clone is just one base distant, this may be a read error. CDR3 DNA sequence: TGTGCCAGCAGGGTTATCCAGGGGGGCGCCTACGAGCAGTACTTC. It is translated as CASRVIQGGAYEQYF. The chain joins TRBV7-2 to TRBJ2-7; maybe TRBD1 (7 bases). Germline CDR1 is SGHTA and CDR2 is FQGNSA. The CDR3 extends over 15 amino acids. V was pared by 6 bases and J by 2 bases, with 17 bases between.

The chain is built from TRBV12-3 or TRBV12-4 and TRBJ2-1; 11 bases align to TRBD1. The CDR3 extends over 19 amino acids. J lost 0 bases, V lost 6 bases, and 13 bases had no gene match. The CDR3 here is CASSRSGTGGVSSYNEQFF. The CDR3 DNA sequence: TGTGCCAGCAGCCGCTCCGGGACAGGGGGGGTGAGCTCCTACAATGAGCAGTTCTTC.

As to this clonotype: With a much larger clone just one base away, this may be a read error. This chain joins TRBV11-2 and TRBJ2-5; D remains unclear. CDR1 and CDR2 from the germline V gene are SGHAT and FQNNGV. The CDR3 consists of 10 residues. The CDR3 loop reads CASSFETQCF. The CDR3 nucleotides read TGTGCCAGCAGCTTTGAGACCCAGTGCTTC. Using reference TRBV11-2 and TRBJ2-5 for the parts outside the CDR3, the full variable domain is EAGVAQSPRYKIIEKRQSVAFWCNPISGHATLYWYQQILGQGPKLLIQFQNNGVVDDSQLPKDRFSAERLKGVDSTLKIQPAKLEDSAVYLCASSFETQCFGPGTRLLVL.

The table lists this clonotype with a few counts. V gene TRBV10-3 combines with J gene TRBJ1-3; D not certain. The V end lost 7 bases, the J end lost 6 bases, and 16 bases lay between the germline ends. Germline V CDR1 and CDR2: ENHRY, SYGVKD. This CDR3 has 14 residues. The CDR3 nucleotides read TGTGCCATCACCCCCGCGGATTTCGTAAACACCATATATTTT. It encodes CAITPADFVNTIYF.

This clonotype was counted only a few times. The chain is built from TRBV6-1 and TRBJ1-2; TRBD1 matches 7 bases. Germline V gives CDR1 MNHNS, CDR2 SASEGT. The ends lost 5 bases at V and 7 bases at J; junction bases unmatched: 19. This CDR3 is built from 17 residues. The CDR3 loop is CASSSPGQSSLGSGYTF. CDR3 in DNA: TGTGCCAGCAGTTCGCCGGGACAGAGCAGCCTAGGGAGTGGCTACACCTTC.

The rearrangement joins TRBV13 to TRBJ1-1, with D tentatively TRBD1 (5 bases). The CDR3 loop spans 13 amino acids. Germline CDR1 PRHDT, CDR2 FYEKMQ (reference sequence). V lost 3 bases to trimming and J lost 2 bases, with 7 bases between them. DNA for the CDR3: TGTGCCAGCAGCTTCAGGACAAACACTGAAGCTTTCTTT. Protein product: CASSFRTNTEAFF.